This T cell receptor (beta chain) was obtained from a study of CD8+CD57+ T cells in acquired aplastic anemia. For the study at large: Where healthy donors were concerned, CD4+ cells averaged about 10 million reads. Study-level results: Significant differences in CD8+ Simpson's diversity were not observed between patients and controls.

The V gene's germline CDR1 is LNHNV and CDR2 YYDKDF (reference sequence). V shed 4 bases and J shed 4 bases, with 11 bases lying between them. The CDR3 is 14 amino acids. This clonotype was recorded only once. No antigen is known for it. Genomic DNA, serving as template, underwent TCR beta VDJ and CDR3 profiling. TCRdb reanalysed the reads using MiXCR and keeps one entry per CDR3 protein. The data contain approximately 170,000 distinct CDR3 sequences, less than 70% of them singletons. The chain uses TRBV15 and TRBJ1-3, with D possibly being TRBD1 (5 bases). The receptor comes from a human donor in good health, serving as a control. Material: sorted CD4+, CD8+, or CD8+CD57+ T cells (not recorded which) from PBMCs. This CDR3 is CATSKAGLGNTIYF. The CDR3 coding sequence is TGTGCCACCAGCAAGGCGGGGCTGGGAAACACCATATATTTT. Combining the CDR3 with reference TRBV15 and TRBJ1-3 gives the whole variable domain DAMVIQNPRYQVTQFGKPVTLSCSQTLNHNVMYWYQQKSSQAPKLLFHYYDKDFNNEADTPDNFQSRRPNTSFCFLDIRSPGLGDTAMYLCATSKAGLGNTIYFGEGSWLTVV.